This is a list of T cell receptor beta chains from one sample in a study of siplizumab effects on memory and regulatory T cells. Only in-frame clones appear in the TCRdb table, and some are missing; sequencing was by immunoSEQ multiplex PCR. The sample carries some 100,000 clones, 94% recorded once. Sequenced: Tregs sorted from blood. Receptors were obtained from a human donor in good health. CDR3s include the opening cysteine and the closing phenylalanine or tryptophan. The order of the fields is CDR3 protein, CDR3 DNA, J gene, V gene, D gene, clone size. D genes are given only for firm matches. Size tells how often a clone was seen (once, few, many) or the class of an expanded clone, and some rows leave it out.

CDR3 protein: CASSSRPSGANVLTF
CDR3 DNA: TGTGCCAGTAGTTCAAGGCCCTCTGGGGCCAACGTCCTGACTTTC
J gene: TRBJ2-6
V gene: TRBV19
D gene: -
clone size: -

CDR3 protein: CASSHSRANVLTF
CDR3 DNA: TGTGCCAGCAGCCACTCTCGGGCCAACGTCCTGACTTTC
J gene: TRBJ2-6
V gene: TRBV11-2
D gene: -
clone size: -

CDR3 protein: CASSGLAGAPYEQYF
CDR3 DNA: TGCGCCAGCAGCGGACTAGCGGGAGCCCCCTACGAGCAGTACTTC
J gene: TRBJ2-7
V gene: TRBV5-1
D gene: TRBD2
clone size: -

CDR3 protein: CASSPLRTGGNNQPQHF
CDR3 DNA: TGTGCCAGCTCACCCCTCCGGACAGGGGGAAACAATCAGCCCCAGCATTTT
J gene: TRBJ1-5
V gene: TRBV18
D gene: TRBD1
clone size: -

CDR3 protein: CASSLDAGSLFAIF
CDR3 DNA: TGTGCCAGCAGCTTGGATGCGGGATCTCTATTTGCTATCTTC
J gene: TRBJ2-1
V gene: TRBV5-6
D gene: -
clone size: -

CDR3 protein: CASRPGLITYNEQFF
CDR3 DNA: TGTGCCAGCAGACCGGGGCTAATAACCTACAATGAGCAGTTCTTC
J gene: TRBJ2-1
V gene: TRBV6-5
D gene: -
clone size: -

CDR3 protein: CSVAIINYGYTF
CDR3 DNA: TGCAGCGTTGCCATAATTAACTATGGCTACACCTTC
J gene: TRBJ1-2
V gene: TRBV29-1
D gene: -
clone size: -

CDR3 protein: CASSPGRGEKLFF
CDR3 DNA: TGTGCCAGCTCACCGGGCCGAGGGGAAAAACTGTTTTTT
J gene: TRBJ1-4
V gene: TRBV18
D gene: -
clone size: -

CDR3 protein: CASSWARGRQETQYF
CDR3 DNA: TGCGCCAGCAGTTGGGCAAGGGGCAGACAAGAGACCCAGTACTTC
J gene: TRBJ2-5
V gene: TRBV5-1
D gene: -
clone size: -

CDR3 protein: CASSEWRGAVEPQHF
CDR3 DNA: TGCGCCAGCAGTGAGTGGAGGGGGGCTGTCGAGCCCCAGCATTTT
J gene: TRBJ1-5
V gene: TRBV10-2
D gene: -
clone size: -

CDR3 protein: CASSPRDPGRGSYEQYF
CDR3 DNA: TGTGCCAGCAGCCCCAGGGATCCCGGGAGAGGCTCCTACGAGCAGTACTTC
J gene: TRBJ2-7
V gene: TRBV7-9
D gene: -
clone size: once

CDR3 protein: CASSSGQGVGDNEQFF
CDR3 DNA: TGTGCCAGCAGCTCCGGACAGGGTGTAGGAGACAATGAGCAGTTCTTC
J gene: TRBJ2-1
V gene: TRBV11-1
D gene: TRBD1
clone size: -

CDR3 protein: CAISVSTGVITDTQYF
CDR3 DNA: TGTGCCATCAGCGTTTCAACGGGAGTCATCACAGATACGCAGTATTTT
J gene: TRBJ2-3
V gene: TRBV10-3
D gene: -
clone size: -

CDR3 protein: CASSQQRGEQYF
CDR3 DNA: TGTGCCAGCAGCCAACAGCGAGGCGAGCAGTACTTC
J gene: TRBJ2-7
V gene: TRBV7-9
D gene: -
clone size: -

CDR3 protein: CASRGGTGENQPQHF
CDR3 DNA: TGTGCCAGTCGAGGAGGGACAGGGGAAAATCAGCCCCAGCATTTT
J gene: TRBJ1-5
V gene: TRBV19
D gene: TRBD1
clone size: -

CDR3 protein: CASSAWGGLAEHTDTQYF
CDR3 DNA: TGTGCCAGCAGCGCCTGGGGGGGACTAGCGGAGCACACAGATACGCAGTATTTT
J gene: TRBJ2-3
V gene: TRBV21-1
D gene: -
clone size: -

CDR3 protein: CASSPDRGQVTTNEKLFF
CDR3 DNA: TGTGCCAGCAGCCCAGACCGTGGGCAGGTCACAACTAATGAAAAACTGTTTTTT
J gene: TRBJ1-4
V gene: TRBV11-2
D gene: -
clone size: -

CDR3 protein: CASSTFTSRFVTDTQYF
CDR3 DNA: TGTGCCAGTAGTACCTTCACTAGTCGTTTCGTCACAGATACGCAGTATTTT
J gene: TRBJ2-3
V gene: TRBV19
D gene: -
clone size: -

CDR3 protein: CASSRSGGGETQYF
CDR3 DNA: TGTGCCAGCAGCCGTAGCGGAGGCGGGGAGACCCAGTACTTC
J gene: TRBJ2-5
V gene: TRBV9
D gene: -
clone size: -

CDR3 protein: CASSILAAGANVLTF
CDR3 DNA: TGTGCCAGTAGTATATTAGCAGCCGGGGCCAACGTCCTGACTTTC
J gene: TRBJ2-6
V gene: TRBV19
D gene: -
clone size: -

CDR3 protein: CASSFGDVGGYTF
CDR3 DNA: TGCGCCAGCAGCTTCGGAGACGTAGGTGGCTACACCTTC
J gene: TRBJ1-2
V gene: TRBV5-1
D gene: -
clone size: -

CDR3 protein: CASSLGGLGQPQHF
CDR3 DNA: TGCGCCAGCAGCTTGGGGGGGCTAGGTCAGCCCCAGCATTTT
J gene: TRBJ1-5
V gene: TRBV5-1
D gene: -
clone size: once

CDR3 protein: CATSRDLGRATEAFF
CDR3 DNA: TGTGCCACCAGCAGAGATCTGGGCAGAGCCACTGAAGCTTTCTTT
J gene: TRBJ1-1
V gene: TRBV15
D gene: -
clone size: -

CDR3 protein: CASSTGGPLLSGANVLTF
CDR3 DNA: TGTGCCAGCTCAACTGGGGGCCCCCTACTCTCTGGGGCCAACGTCCTGACTTTC
J gene: TRBJ2-6
V gene: TRBV18
D gene: -
clone size: -

CDR3 protein: CASRTLNTEAFF
CDR3 DNA: TGCGCCAGCAGGACCTTGAACACTGAAGCTTTCTTT
J gene: TRBJ1-1
V gene: TRBV5-1
D gene: -
clone size: -

CDR3 protein: CASSSKPRETQYF
CDR3 DNA: TGTGCCAGCAGCTCAAAACCCAGGGAGACCCAGTACTTC
J gene: TRBJ2-5
V gene: TRBV7-6
D gene: -
clone size: -

CDR3 protein: CASIAAITGELFF
CDR3 DNA: TGTGCTAGTATAGCGGCGATAACCGGGGAGCTGTTTTTT
J gene: TRBJ2-2
V gene: TRBV12-5
D gene: -
clone size: once

CDR3 protein: CASSPVEGFKVLETQYF
CDR3 DNA: TGTGCCAGCAGCCCTGTAGAGGGTTTTAAGGTACTGGAGACCCAGTACTTC
J gene: TRBJ2-5
V gene: TRBV7-9
D gene: -
clone size: -

CDR3 protein: CASSASQETQYF
CDR3 DNA: TGTGCCAGCAGCGCCTCCCAAGAGACCCAGTACTTC
J gene: TRBJ2-5
V gene: TRBV9
D gene: -
clone size: once

CDR3 protein: CASSFQRYPNQPQHF
CDR3 DNA: TGTGCCAGCAGCTTCCAGAGGTACCCAAATCAGCCCCAGCATTTT
J gene: TRBJ1-5
V gene: TRBV7-2
D gene: -
clone size: once

CDR3 protein: CSVERGYGYTF
CDR3 DNA: TGCAGCGTTGAGAGAGGTTATGGCTACACCTTC
J gene: TRBJ1-2
V gene: TRBV29-1
D gene: -
clone size: -

CDR3 protein: CASSQVPFLSSGSYEQYF
CDR3 DNA: TGTGCCAGCAGCCAAGTCCCCTTCTTGTCTAGCGGGAGCTACGAGCAGTACTTC
J gene: TRBJ2-7
V gene: TRBV14
D gene: TRBD2
clone size: -

CDR3 protein: CASSPSDYEQYF
CDR3 DNA: TGTGCCAGCAGCCCGAGTGACTACGAGCAGTACTTC
J gene: TRBJ2-7
V gene: TRBV7-9
D gene: -
clone size: -

CDR3 protein: CSVAGRGSYNEQFF
CDR3 DNA: TGCAGCGTTGCAGGACGAGGCAGTTACAATGAGCAGTTCTTC
J gene: TRBJ2-1
V gene: TRBV29-1
D gene: -
clone size: -

CDR3 protein: CASSETSPNEQFF
CDR3 DNA: TGCGCCAGCAGTGAGACTAGCCCCAATGAGCAGTTCTTC
J gene: TRBJ2-1
V gene: TRBV10-1
D gene: -
clone size: -

CDR3 protein: CASSEGTYNEQFF
CDR3 DNA: TGTGCCAGCAGCGAAGGGACCTACAATGAGCAGTTCTTC
J gene: TRBJ2-1
V gene: TRBV7-7
D gene: -
clone size: -